This T cell receptor (beta chain) was captured by sequencing in a study of blood T cell repertoires in COVID-19. The CDR3 is made up of 16 amino acids. Trimming removed 5 bases from V and 4 bases from J; junction bases left unmatched: 10. From germline, CDR1 is LNHDA and CDR2 SQIVND (reference sequence). Generated by immunoSEQ multiplex PCR, the TCRdb table keeps only in-frame clones and is missing some. The table has under 200,000 clones, 83% seen once; the top ten hold approximately 2%. Sequenced material: peripheral blood. The receptor comes from a woman of 80 years or more with acute or convalescent COVID-19. The J gene is TRBJ1-2, the V gene TRBV19; TRBD1 agrees at 10 bases. CDR3 residues: CASSFDRGQGAYGYTF. The CDR3 DNA sequence: TGTGCCAGTAGTTTCGACAGGGGGCAAGGCGCCTATGGCTACACCTTC.